These T cell receptor beta chains were read from a single sample in a study of Graves' ophthalmopathy and Graves' hyperthyroidism. TCRdb reanalysed the multiplex PCR reads using MiXCR and keeps one entry per CDR3 protein. The table has a few hundred thousand distinct CDR3 sequences, roughly 17% seen once. Sequenced material: peripheral blood. Receptor source: an adult woman with stable Graves' hyperthyroidism. Both conserved end residues are trimmed from each CDR3. Each record gives: D gene, V gene, J gene, CDR3 protein. The D gene is left open where the match is weak.

TRBD2,TRBV6-5,TRBJ2-2,ASSYVLAGVGTGKLF
TRBD2,TRBV6-1,TRBJ2-5,ASSHGLAGGSIAETQY
TRBD1,TRBV14,TRBJ2-7,ASSQAMPGQALYEQY
NA,TRBV6-5,TRBJ1-2,ASSTSEEGTSGYT
NA,TRBV19,TRBJ2-2,ASSFSAAGELF
NA,TRBV18,TRBJ2-7,ASSSHQGGTDEQY
NA,TRBV30,TRBJ1-5,AWSAGGLDQPQH
TRBD1,TRBV2,TRBJ2-2,ATRTGVMSGELF
NA,TRBV19,TRBJ1-1,ASSPTWTVNTEAF
NA,TRBV20-1,TRBJ1-2,SARGSYGNST
NA,TRBV12-3/TRBV12-4,TRBJ2-7,AVRGTSSYEQY
NA,TRBV24-1,TRBJ2-2,ATSDGLMDAGDLF
NA,TRBV20-1,TRBJ2-3,SAVRDRTDTQY
TRBD1,TRBV5-1,TRBJ2-5,ASSSGQGWRETQY
TRBD2,TRBV28,TRBJ2-5,ASSFRRTSLETQY
NA,TRBV13,TRBJ2-2,ASSLTPLGGSAGELF
NA,TRBV6-1,TRBJ1-2,ASSVFQGGYGYT
NA,TRBV20-1,TRBJ2-2,SARWGQNTGELF
NA,TRBV12-3/TRBV12-4,TRBJ2-7,ASSLIDEQY
NA,TRBV28,TRBJ2-7,ASSLRSSQRGEQY
NA,TRBV29-1,TRBJ2-5,SVESGMETQY
TRBD2,TRBV28,TRBJ2-7,ASRSPGTRGYEQY
NA,TRBV19,TRBJ1-1,ASSISGNTEAF
TRBD2,TRBV20-1,TRBJ2-5,SASDQRGGQETQY
NA,TRBV7-3,TRBJ2-7,ASSKLLSEQY
NA,TRBV7-2,TRBJ1-6,ASTTYISNSPLH
NA,TRBV6-5,TRBJ1-5,ASSYGASHQPQH
NA,TRBV6-1,TRBJ2-7,ASSEIWTEAYEQY
NA,TRBV5-1,TRBJ1-2,ASSFRWAGARGYT
NA,TRBV28,TRBJ2-7,ASSLTYREEQY
NA,TRBV10-3,TRBJ2-5,AISEGISVETQY
NA,TRBV27,TRBJ2-7,ASKRFPGLIYEQY
NA,TRBV28,TRBJ2-4,ASSLPSGAKNIQY
NA,TRBV28,TRBJ2-7,ASSFVAEGSCEQY
NA,TRBV28,TRBJ2-7,ASSLLSDYEQY
TRBD1,TRBV20-1,TRBJ1-5,SARVAGGEYNQPQH
NA,TRBV20-1,TRBJ2-5,SASPPTGYQETQY
NA,TRBV6-5,TRBJ2-7,ASSYLDGTEQY
TRBD2,TRBV20-1,TRBJ2-3,SAPEVAGDDTQY
TRBD1,TRBV28,TRBJ1-6,ASTSPSSGQVNSPLH
TRBD2,TRBV6-1,TRBJ2-5,ASSRTSGNTETQY
TRBD2,TRBV28,TRBJ2-5,ASSSGASGTFQETQY
TRBD1,TRBV24-1,TRBJ2-2,ATSGGTGHNTGELF
TRBD2,TRBV5-1,TRBJ2-7,ASSLAGTRNDEQY
TRBD1,TRBV11-1,TRBJ1-1,ASSLLGQGGRNTEAF
TRBD1,TRBV7-2,TRBJ2-7,ASSLAYSEFGQGLYEQY
TRBD1,TRBV12-3/TRBV12-4,TRBJ1-5,ASKTQGGNQPQH
TRBD2,TRBV6-2/TRBV6-3,TRBJ2-5,ASSYARLAGIQETQY
NA,TRBV4-1,TRBJ1-2,ASSLSGASGNYGYT
TRBD2,TRBV4-2,TRBJ2-5,ASSHPGTSGVQETQY
TRBD1,TRBV29-1,TRBJ1-1,SAGQANTEAF
TRBD1,TRBV19,TRBJ1-1,ASSESRTGSMNTEAF
TRBD1,TRBV5-1,TRBJ2-7,ASSLAAGTDSYEQY
NA,TRBV6-1,TRBJ2-7,ASSNARGEQY
NA,TRBV3-1,TRBJ2-7,ASSQDRDGIRYEQY
NA,TRBV7-9,TRBJ2-6,ASWDGSSGANVLT
NA,TRBV12-3/TRBV12-4,TRBJ1-1,ASSRTGTEAF
NA,TRBV7-2,TRBJ1-2,ASSLDTSHLYGYT